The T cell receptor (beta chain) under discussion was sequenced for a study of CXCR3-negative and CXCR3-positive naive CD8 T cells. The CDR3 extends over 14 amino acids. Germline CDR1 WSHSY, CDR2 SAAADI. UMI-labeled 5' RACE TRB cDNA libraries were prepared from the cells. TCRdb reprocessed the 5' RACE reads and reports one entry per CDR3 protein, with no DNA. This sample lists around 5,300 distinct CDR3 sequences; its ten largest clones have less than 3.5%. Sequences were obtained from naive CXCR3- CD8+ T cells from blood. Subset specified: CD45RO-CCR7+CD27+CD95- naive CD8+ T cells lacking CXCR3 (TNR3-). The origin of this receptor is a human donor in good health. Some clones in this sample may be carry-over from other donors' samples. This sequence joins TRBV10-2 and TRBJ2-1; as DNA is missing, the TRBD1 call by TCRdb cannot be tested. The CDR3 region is CASHTGGSYNEQFF.